What follows are 2 T cell receptor beta chains derived from one specimen sequenced in a study of early T cells in non-severe SARS-CoV-2 infection. TCRdb reanalysed the 5' RACE reads using MiXCR and keeps one entry per CDR3 protein. The profile shows 90,000 to 120,000 distinct CDR3 sequences, 11% of them singletons. Source material: whole blood. The receptor source for this set is an adult who was a healthcare worker with PCR-confirmed SARS-CoV-2 infection or an uninfected control (not recorded which).

The J gene is TRBJ2-3, the V gene TRBV7-2, with TRBD2 matching 8 bases. The CDR3 contains 16 residues. Germline loops: CDR1 SGHTA, CDR2 FQGNSA. V lost 5 bases and J lost 5; bases outside the gene matches: 12. The CDR3: CASSSASGSWVDTQYF. CDR3 sequence (DNA): TGTGCCAGCAGCAGCGCAAGCGGGAGTTGGGTAGATACGCAGTATTTT.

This clonotype was found a few times. The chain links TRBV7-8 to TRBJ2-3; 10 bases match TRBD2. CDR1 is SGHVS and CDR2 is FQNEAQ in the germline V gene. The V segment lost 5 bases and the J segment 4 bases; nucleotides outside the gene matches: 9. The CDR3 runs 16 residues. The CDR3 DNA is TGTGCCAGCAGCGGACTTATGGGACTAGCGCCAGATACGCAGTATTTT. Translated, it gives CASSGLMGLAPDTQYF.